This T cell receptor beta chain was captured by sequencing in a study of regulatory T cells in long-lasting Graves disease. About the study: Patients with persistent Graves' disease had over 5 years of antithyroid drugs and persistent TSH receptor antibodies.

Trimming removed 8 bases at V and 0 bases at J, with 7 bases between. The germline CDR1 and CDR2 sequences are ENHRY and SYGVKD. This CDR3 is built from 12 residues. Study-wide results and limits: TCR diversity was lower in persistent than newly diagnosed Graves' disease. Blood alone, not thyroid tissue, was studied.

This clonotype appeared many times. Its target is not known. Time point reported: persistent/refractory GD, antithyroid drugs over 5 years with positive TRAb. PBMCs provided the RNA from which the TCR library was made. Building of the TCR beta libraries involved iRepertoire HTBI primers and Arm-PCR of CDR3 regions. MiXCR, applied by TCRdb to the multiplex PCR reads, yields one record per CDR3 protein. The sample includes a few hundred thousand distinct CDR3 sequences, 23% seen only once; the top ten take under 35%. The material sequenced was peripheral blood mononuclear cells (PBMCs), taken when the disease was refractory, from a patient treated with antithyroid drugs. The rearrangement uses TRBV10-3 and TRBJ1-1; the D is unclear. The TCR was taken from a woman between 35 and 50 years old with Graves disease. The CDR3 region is CAIGRLNTEAFF. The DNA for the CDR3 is TGTGCCATCGGACGGCTGAACACTGAAGCTTTCTTT.